This T cell receptor beta chain stems from a study of T cells after posttransplantation cyclophosphamide. Produced via immunoSEQ multiplex PCR; TCRdb's table is partial and in-frame only. The sample holds roughly 70,000 clones, approximately 92% seen once. V was pared by 5 bases and J by 4 bases, with 18 bases between. Germline V gives CDR1 SEHNR, CDR2 FQNEAQ (reference sequence). The CDR3 loop spans 16 amino acids. V and J are TRBV7-9 and TRBJ2-1; TRBD2 is a possible D gene (6 bases). The sequenced sample was PBMCs. The sequence derives from a woman aged 30 to 39 in good health and a related stem cell transplant donor. This CDR3 reads CASSPRGVRGYNEQFF. CDR3 sequence (DNA): TGTGCCAGCAGCCCTAGAGGAGTCCGGGGGTACAATGAGCAGTTCTTC.